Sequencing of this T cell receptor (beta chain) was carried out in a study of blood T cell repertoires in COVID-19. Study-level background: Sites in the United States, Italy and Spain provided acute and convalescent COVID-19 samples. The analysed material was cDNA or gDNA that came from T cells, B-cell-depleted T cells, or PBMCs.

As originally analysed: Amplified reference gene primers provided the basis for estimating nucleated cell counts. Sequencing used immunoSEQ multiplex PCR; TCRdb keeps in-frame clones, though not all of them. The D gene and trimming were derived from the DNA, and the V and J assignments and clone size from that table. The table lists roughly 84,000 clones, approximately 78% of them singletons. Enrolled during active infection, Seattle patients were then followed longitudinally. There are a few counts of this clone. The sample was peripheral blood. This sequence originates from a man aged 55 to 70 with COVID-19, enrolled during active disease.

The CDR3 loop reads CASSRATGYTF. CDR3 DNA: TGTGCCAGCAGCCGAGCCACGGGCTACACCTTC. The chain is built from TRBV7-9 and TRBJ1-2; D remains ambiguous. CDR1 SEHNR and CDR2 FQNEAQ come from the germline V gene (reference sequence). V gave up 5 bases and J gave up 8 bases, with 9 bases separating them. This CDR3 contains 11 residues.